The rows below give T cell receptor beta chains drawn from one sample of a study of blood T cells in healthy people across ages. TCRdb reanalysed the 5' RACE reads using MiXCR and keeps one entry per CDR3 protein. Of around 1.1 million distinct CDR3 sequences listed, under 40% are singletons. The sample was blood. The origin of the receptors is a man aged 18 to 29 in good health. CDR3s leave out the opening cysteine and the closing phenylalanine or tryptophan. Not all rows give a size; the values are once, few, many and, for expanded clones, a class.

clone size: NA; V gene: TRBV21-1; CDR3 protein: ASSKVGEYRDKNCLAKNIQY
clone size: NA; V gene: TRBV20-1; CDR3 protein: SARWGDYGYT
clone size: NA; V gene: TRBV7-2; CDR3 protein: AGSQQTGIGYGYT
clone size: NA; V gene: TRBV7-9; CDR3 protein: ASSSSRPGTGANEKLF
clone size: NA; V gene: TRBV6-2/TRBV6-3; CDR3 protein: ASSYTDTYEQY
clone size: few; V gene: TRBV12-3/TRBV12-4; CDR3 protein: ASSFYREAF
clone size: NA; V gene: TRBV9; CDR3 protein: ASSTSGLARNEQF
clone size: few; V gene: TRBV20-1; CDR3 protein: SARDHPITGHPASYGYT
clone size: NA; V gene: TRBV6-2/TRBV6-3; CDR3 protein: ASSEDTNTGELF
clone size: few; V gene: TRBV6-2/TRBV6-3; CDR3 protein: ASSYLSAGYTDTQY
clone size: NA; V gene: TRBV12-3/TRBV12-4; CDR3 protein: ASSLMSVLVAGYT
clone size: NA; V gene: TRBV20-1; CDR3 protein: SARDSRIFGQAPNEKLF
clone size: few; V gene: TRBV3-1; CDR3 protein: ASLYTRRNNYGYT
clone size: NA; V gene: TRBV4-1; CDR3 protein: ASSQARGTGSGYT
clone size: NA; V gene: TRBV27; CDR3 protein: ASSSPGQGSEKLF
clone size: NA; V gene: TRBV11-2; CDR3 protein: ASSSPATFYNEQF
clone size: NA; V gene: TRBV12-5; CDR3 protein: ASGLGDRYEQY
clone size: few; V gene: TRBV7-2; CDR3 protein: ASSLAGLVGEQY
clone size: few; V gene: TRBV7-3; CDR3 protein: ASSLRLAAGEQF
clone size: NA; V gene: TRBV2; CDR3 protein: ASSFDRLNQY
clone size: few; V gene: TRBV3-1; CDR3 protein: ASSQGASGQETQY
clone size: few; V gene: TRBV13; CDR3 protein: ASSTRAGPDTQY
clone size: many; V gene: TRBV4-3; CDR3 protein: ASSQDIRGEAF
clone size: NA; V gene: TRBV6-5; CDR3 protein: ASSESSEAF
clone size: NA; V gene: TRBV12-3/TRBV12-4; CDR3 protein: ASRQPAGGTEAF
clone size: NA; V gene: TRBV20-1; CDR3 protein: SARDRWGLGYGYT
clone size: NA; V gene: TRBV29-1; CDR3 protein: SPRTGRWGGTEAF
clone size: NA; V gene: TRBV4-3; CDR3 protein: ASSQQPGTGQNEQY
clone size: few; V gene: TRBV28; CDR3 protein: ASSSGPTQAFSTDTQY
clone size: NA; V gene: TRBV5-1; CDR3 protein: ASNFGTQEETQY
clone size: NA; V gene: TRBV9; CDR3 protein: ASSVAARGTNEKLF
clone size: few; V gene: TRBV4-3; CDR3 protein: ASSQDERSDTQY
clone size: NA; V gene: TRBV2; CDR3 protein: ASSKEYSNEKLF
clone size: NA; V gene: TRBV12-3/TRBV12-4; CDR3 protein: ASSFPPGNEQF
clone size: NA; V gene: TRBV7-2; CDR3 protein: ASSPSGTGFYNEQF
clone size: NA; V gene: TRBV7-2; CDR3 protein: ASSLYSVADTQY
clone size: few; V gene: TRBV20-1; CDR3 protein: SARDGSSGANVLT
clone size: NA; V gene: TRBV14; CDR3 protein: ASSQERWTANYGYT
clone size: few; V gene: TRBV4-3; CDR3 protein: ASSQDPRRHTQY
clone size: few; V gene: TRBV5-1; CDR3 protein: ASSLVAQESEQF
clone size: few; V gene: TRBV7-9; CDR3 protein: ASSLMGIAAEAF
clone size: few; V gene: TRBV27; CDR3 protein: ASSLGGKNGYT
clone size: few; V gene: TRBV29-1; CDR3 protein: SVEGGRGTDTQY
clone size: few; V gene: TRBV6-5; CDR3 protein: ASSRTEVNTEAF
clone size: NA; V gene: TRBV7-9; CDR3 protein: ASSPTVDEAF
clone size: NA; V gene: TRBV29-1; CDR3 protein: SVPRLAAPGHYQETQY
clone size: NA; V gene: TRBV4-2; CDR3 protein: ASSQDRATYNEQF
clone size: many; V gene: TRBV27; CDR3 protein: ASSSRDSPYNEQF
clone size: NA; V gene: TRBV27; CDR3 protein: ASSLSRKTLAYGYT
clone size: NA; V gene: TRBV7-9; CDR3 protein: ASSGYGDEQF
clone size: NA; V gene: TRBV6-2/TRBV6-3; CDR3 protein: ASSAAGGLGNEQF
clone size: few; V gene: TRBV2; CDR3 protein: ASSGTGPGYGYT
clone size: NA; V gene: TRBV14; CDR3 protein: ASSQAQSGMGYT
clone size: few; V gene: TRBV2; CDR3 protein: ASSREMTRSQETQY
clone size: NA; V gene: TRBV7-9; CDR3 protein: ASSLSGSRAETQY